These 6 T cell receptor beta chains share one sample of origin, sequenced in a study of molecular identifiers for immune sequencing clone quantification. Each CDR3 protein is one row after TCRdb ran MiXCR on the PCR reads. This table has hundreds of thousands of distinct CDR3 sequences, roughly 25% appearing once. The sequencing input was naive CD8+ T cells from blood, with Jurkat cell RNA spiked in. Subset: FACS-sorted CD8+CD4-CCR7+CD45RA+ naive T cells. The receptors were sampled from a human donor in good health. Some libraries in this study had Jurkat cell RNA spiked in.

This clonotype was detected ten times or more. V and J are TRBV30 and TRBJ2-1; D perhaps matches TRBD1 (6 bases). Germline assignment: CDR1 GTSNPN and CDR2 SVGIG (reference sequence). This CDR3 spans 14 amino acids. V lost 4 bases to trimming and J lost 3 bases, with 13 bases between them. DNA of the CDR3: TGTGCCTGGACCCAAAGGACAGACTACAATGAGCAGTTCTTC. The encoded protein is CAWTQRTDYNEQFF.

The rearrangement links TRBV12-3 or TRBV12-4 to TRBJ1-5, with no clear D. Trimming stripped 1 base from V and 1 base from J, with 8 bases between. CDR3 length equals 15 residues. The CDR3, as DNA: TGTGCCAGCAGTTTAGGACCCATGAGCAATCAGCCCCAGCATTTT. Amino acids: CASSLGPMSNQPQHF.

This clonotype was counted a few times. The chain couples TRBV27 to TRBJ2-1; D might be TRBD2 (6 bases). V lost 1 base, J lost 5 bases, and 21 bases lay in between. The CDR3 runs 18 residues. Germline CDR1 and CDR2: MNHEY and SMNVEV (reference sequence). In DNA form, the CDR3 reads TGTGCCAGCAGTTTATTGATTAGACTTTCGGGGGACCACAATGAGCAGTTCTTC. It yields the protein CASSLLIRLSGDHNEQFF.

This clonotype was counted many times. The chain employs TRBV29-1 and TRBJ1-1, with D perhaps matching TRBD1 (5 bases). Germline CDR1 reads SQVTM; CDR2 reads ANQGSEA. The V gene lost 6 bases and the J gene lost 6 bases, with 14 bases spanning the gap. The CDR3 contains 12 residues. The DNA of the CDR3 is TGCAGCGTGGGGGAGGTACAGGCTGAAGCTTTCTTT. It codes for CSVGEVQAEAFF.

CDR3 residues: CASSPSTGLTEAFF. CDR3 DNA sequence: TGTGCCAGCAGTCCCTCGACAGGGTTAACTGAAGCTTTCTTT. This rearrangement joins TRBV12-3 or TRBV12-4 to TRBJ1-1; 7 positions agree with TRBD1. The CDR3 covers 14 residues. The junction had 8 bases not matched to a gene; V was cut back by 5 bases and J by 5 bases.

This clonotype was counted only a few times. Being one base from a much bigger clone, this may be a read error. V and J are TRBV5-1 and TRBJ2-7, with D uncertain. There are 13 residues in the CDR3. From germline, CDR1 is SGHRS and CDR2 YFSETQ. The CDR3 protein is CASSLGSTYERYF. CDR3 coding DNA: TGCGCCAGCAGCTTGGGCAGCACCTACGAGCGGTACTTC.